The present T cell receptor beta chain was sequenced within a study of cytomegalovirus exposure and HLA in healthy donors. As for the study in general: Previous work identified roughly 120 million unique TCR beta sequences from roughly 170 million T cells. Broader study findings: In a later analysis, productive TCRs from donors in an Asian-associated ancestry cluster reportedly carried fewer N-insertions than the cohort mean. The authors later found most CMV-associated TCR beta chains appeared HLA-restricted.

PCR amplification relied on 60 Vbeta primers (plus 13 Jbeta primers). Some clones are missing from TCRdb's copy, which holds only in-frame ones; the method was immunoSEQ multiplex PCR. The profile covers about 170,000 clones, with around 83% appearing a single time and 2% to 3% taken by the ten largest. Donors sampled were nominally healthy, though unrecorded immune exposures were likely. CDR1 SGHDT and CDR2 YYEEEE come from the germline V gene. The CDR3 spans 16 residues. Trimming removed 4 bases from V and 3 bases from J; junction bases left unmatched: 10. This clone was observed a single time. Its antigen is unidentified.

Input material: PBMCs. The TCR was taken from a man aged 30 to 45 in good health and CMV-seropositive. V and J are TRBV5-6 and TRBJ1-1; TRBD1 matches at 9 bases. Here the CDR3 DNA reads TGTGCCAGCAGCGGGCGAGGGACAGGGAAATACACTGAAGCTTTCTTT. Its translation: CASSGRGTGKYTEAFF.